A selection of T cell receptor beta chains follows, all from one sample in a study of regulatory T cells in long-lasting Graves disease. Each CDR3 protein is one row after TCRdb ran MiXCR on the multiplex PCR reads. The table shows about 470,000 distinct CDR3 sequences, with 20% occurring only once. The sample was peripheral blood mononuclear cells (PBMCs), taken when the disease was refractory, from a patient treated with antithyroid drugs. The receptors were sampled from a female donor with Graves disease. The CDR3 runs from the conserved cysteine through the conserved F or W. D genes are given only for firm matches. Not all rows give a size; the values are once, few, many and, for expanded clones, a class.

j_call | clone_size | v_call | d_call | cdr3_nt | cdr3_aa
TRBJ2-7 | NA | TRBV5-4 | NA | TGTGCCAGCAGCTTGGCGGGGTCAGGGAACTACGAGCAGTACTTC | CASSLAGSGNYEQYF
TRBJ2-1 | NA | TRBV24-1 | NA | TGTGCCACCAGTGATATTAGGAGGGACAATGAGCAGTTCTTC | CATSDIRRDNEQFF
TRBJ2-3 | NA | TRBV29-1 | NA | TGCAGCGTTTCCAGTACTAGCACAGATACGCAGTATTTT | CSVSSTSTDTQYF
TRBJ1-1 | many | TRBV6-5 | NA | TGTGCCAGCAGTTACAACAGAAACACTGAAGCTTTCTTT | CASSYNRNTEAFF
TRBJ2-2 | NA | TRBV19 | NA | TGTGCCAGTAGTGAATACAGTACCGGGGAGCTGTTTTTT | CASSEYSTGELFF
TRBJ1-2 | many | TRBV12-3/TRBV12-4 | NA | TGTGCCAGCAGTCGTCAGCTGAACTATGGCTACACCTTC | CASSRQLNYGYTF
TRBJ2-7 | NA | TRBV6-5 | NA | TGTGCCAGCAGTTTTGGACAGCTCGTCTCCTACGAGCAGTACTTC | CASSFGQLVSYEQYF
TRBJ1-1 | NA | TRBV6-1 | NA | TGTGCCAGCAGTAGTAGCGGACAAGTAGCTTTCTTT | CASSSSGQVAFF
TRBJ1-1 | NA | TRBV30 | TRBD1 | TGTGCCTGGAGTGTGCCGGGACAGGGGCTTTACACTGAAGCTTTCTTT | CAWSVPGQGLYTEAFF
TRBJ2-1 | NA | TRBV11-3 | NA | TGTGCCAGCAGCTCCCGTCCCCAGGGGCTTTCGGATGAGCAGTTCTTC | CASSSRPQGLSDEQFF
TRBJ2-7 | many | TRBV11-2 | NA | TGTGCCAGCAGCTTAGGTAGTGGCGGACAGTTCCTCTCCTACGAGCAGTACTTC | CASSLGSGGQFLSYEQYF
TRBJ2-7 | few | TRBV27 | TRBD1 | TGTGCCAGCACTAACACCCTGGGACAGGGCTTAGGCGAGCAGTACTTC | CASTNTLGQGLGEQYF
TRBJ1-6 | many | TRBV28 | NA | TGTGCCAGCACCTCAGGGGCATATAATTCACCCCTCCACTTT | CASTSGAYNSPLHF
TRBJ2-1 | few | TRBV27 | NA | TGTGCCAGCAGTTTTATCCACAGGGTTCCCTACAATGAGCAGTTCTTC | CASSFIHRVPYNEQFF
TRBJ1-1 | NA | TRBV6-5 | NA | TGTGCCAGCAGTTCGCTAATAAGGGGGGGGACTGAAGCTTTCTTT | CASSSLIRGGTEAFF
TRBJ2-3 | NA | TRBV27 | TRBD2 | TGTGCCAGCAGTCCGGGACTAGCGGGAGCAACAGATACGCAGTATTTT | CASSPGLAGATDTQYF
TRBJ1-2 | few | TRBV6-1 | NA | TGTGCCAGCAGGAAAGCAGGGCATGGCTACACCTTC | CASRKAGHGYTF
TRBJ1-1 | many | TRBV30 | NA | TGTGCCTGGAGTAGGACGGGCGCCGGAGAAGCTTTCTTT | CAWSRTGAGEAFF
TRBJ1-4 | NA | TRBV2 | NA | TGTGCCAGCAGTGAAGCGCAGGGCGGGGGTGAAAAACTGTTTTTT | CASSEAQGGGEKLFF
TRBJ1-5 | few | TRBV25-1 | NA | TGTGCCAGCAGTGCCGAAGGAAATCAGCCCCAGCATTTT | CASSAEGNQPQHF
TRBJ2-1 | many | TRBV12-3/TRBV12-4 | TRBD2 | TGTGCCAGCAGGTCCGCTAGCGGGAGGGGTAATGAGCAGTTCTTC | CASRSASGRGNEQFF
TRBJ2-5 | few | TRBV5-1 | NA | TGCGCCAGCAGCTTGGCTAGTACACCTCCGCAGAAGACCCAGTACTTC | CASSLASTPPQKTQYF
TRBJ2-1 | NA | TRBV28 | NA | TGTGCCAGCAGTTTTAACGGGAATGAGCAGTTCTTC | CASSFNGNEQFF
TRBJ2-7 | many | TRBV2 | TRBD2 | TGTGCCAGCACCTTGACTAGCGGGAGGGCCTACGAGCAGTACTTC | CASTLTSGRAYEQYF
TRBJ2-3 | NA | TRBV6-1 | NA | TGTGCCAGCAGTGGGGAAGGCTACTCAGCGACAGATACGCAGTATTTT | CASSGEGYSATDTQYF
TRBJ2-5 | few | TRBV30 | NA | TGTGCCTGGAGTAGAATAGCGGAAGAGACCCAGTACTTC | CAWSRIAEETQYF